These T cell receptor beta chains were read from a single sample in a study of cytomegalovirus exposure and HLA in healthy donors. The table came from immunoSEQ multiplex PCR; TCRdb's copy has only in-frame clones and leaves some out. The profile shows 150,000 or so clones, around 68% of them singletons. The sample was PBMCs. All receptors come from a man aged 25 to 45 in good health and CMV-seropositive. CDR3s include the opening cysteine and the closing phenylalanine or tryptophan. The D gene is left open where the match is weak. Clone size, where shown, is once, few, many, or a class for clones that have expanded.

TRBV6-8,TRBJ2-1,NA,NA,TGTGCCACCGACCCAACGACAGGCGAGAATGAGCAGTTCTTC,CATDPTTGENEQFF
TRBV5-6,TRBJ1-2,NA,NA,TGTGCCAGCAGCTTCGAGACGCGGGGCTACACCTTC,CASSFETRGYTF
TRBV6-6,TRBJ2-3,few,NA,TGTGCCAGCCGTTTGGGCACGCGCCCCCCCACAGATACGCAGTATTTT,CASRLGTRPPTDTQYF
TRBV7-9,TRBJ2-5,NA,TRBD2,TGTGCCAGCAGCTTAGCCCCTAGCGGGAATCGGGAGCAGTACTTC,CASSLAPSGNREQYF
TRBV6-5,TRBJ2-7,NA,NA,TGTGCCAGCAGTTTGGCGGAGGGAAGCAGCGAGCAGTACTTC,CASSLAEGSSEQYF
TRBV11-1,TRBJ2-3,NA,NA,TGTGCCAGCAGCTTATCTGCTAGCGGCACAGATACGCAGTATTTT,CASSLSASGTDTQYF
TRBV11-2,TRBJ2-7,few,TRBD1,TGTGCCAGCAGCTTAAGGGACAGGGAGCGAAACGAGCAGTACTTC,CASSLRDRERNEQYF
TRBV11-2,TRBJ2-3,few,TRBD1,TGTGCCAGCAGCCCCGACAGGGCCTCGGATACGCAGTATTTT,CASSPDRASDTQYF
TRBV19,TRBJ2-7,NA,TRBD2,TGTGCCAGTAGGGCAAGAGGACTAGTAGGTGGCGAGCAGTACTTC,CASRARGLVGGEQYF
TRBV5-1,TRBJ1-2,few,NA,TGCGCCAGCAGCTTGGGCGTGATGGGGCAGTATGGCTACACCTTC,CASSLGVMGQYGYTF
TRBV27,TRBJ2-3,NA,NA,TGTGCCAGCAGCCTAGACAGTAGCACAGATACGCAGTATTTT,CASSLDSSTDTQYF
TRBV7-6,TRBJ2-5,NA,TRBD2,TGTGCCAGCAGCTTAATGTTCTTGGTTGGAGCGGGAGAGGGGGAGACCCAGTACTTC,CASSLMFLVGAGEGETQYF
TRBV29-1,TRBJ2-6,few,NA,TGCAGCGTTGTGGCCGGGGCCAACGTCCTGACTTTC,CSVVAGANVLTF
TRBV7-2,TRBJ1-2,NA,TRBD1,TGTGCCAGCAGCTTAGCGACAGGGGGCGAAGGGGGCTACACCTTC,CASSLATGGEGGYTF
TRBV7-8,TRBJ2-7,few,TRBD1,TGTGCCAGCAGCCCCTCCAGGGGGTCGTCCTACGAGCAGTACTTC,CASSPSRGSSYEQYF
TRBV11-2,TRBJ2-3,once,NA,TGTGCCAGCAGCCGGACAGATACGCAGTATTTT,CASSRTDTQYF
TRBV7-6,TRBJ2-3,NA,NA,TGTGCCAGCAGCTCCTCCGGGATAAGAACAGATACGCAGTATTTT,CASSSSGIRTDTQYF
TRBV13,TRBJ2-2,once,NA,TGTGCCAGCAGCCTAGGAGTAGTTAAGCTGTTTTTT,CASSLGVVKLFF
TRBV6-5,TRBJ1-1,NA,NA,TGTGCCAGCAGTCCGGGACACGACACTGAAGCTTTCTTT,CASSPGHDTEAFF
TRBV2,TRBJ1-5,few,NA,TGTGCCAGCAGTGAAGCTACAGGGCGGGGGAAGCCCCAGCATTTT,CASSEATGRGKPQHF
TRBV7-9,TRBJ2-1,NA,NA,TGTGCCAGCAGCTTAGAGACGGGAGTCTTCAATGAGCAGTTCTTC,CASSLETGVFNEQFF
TRBV10-3,TRBJ2-7,NA,TRBD1,TGTGCCATCAGGTCGGCGGGACAGGGGTACGAGCAGTACTTC,CAIRSAGQGYEQYF
TRBV19,TRBJ1-2,few,NA,TGTGCCAGTAGTATAGATTCGGACTATGGCTACACCTTC,CASSIDSDYGYTF
TRBV2,TRBJ2-2,NA,NA,TGTGCCAGAACGGGACAAACGAACACCGGGGAGCTGTTTTTT,CARTGQTNTGELFF
TRBV5-1,TRBJ2-7,NA,NA,TGCGCCAGCAGAAGCTTTGGGGGCGGCTCCTACGAGCAGTACTTC,CASRSFGGGSYEQYF
TRBV7-9,TRBJ2-3,once,TRBD1,TGTTCCAGCAGCTCGGACAGGGGCACAGATACGCAGTATTTT,CSSSSDRGTDTQYF
TRBV4-1,TRBJ2-3,NA,NA,TGCGCCAGCAGCCAAGTACTCCACGTAAAGATGACAGATACGCAGTATTTT,CASSQVLHVKMTDTQYF
TRBV6-1,TRBJ2-1,NA,TRBD1,TGTGCCAGCAGTGGAAGGACAGGGGGCAACGAGCAGTTCTTC,CASSGRTGGNEQFF
TRBV2,TRBJ1-1,NA,NA,TGTGCCAGCCGGGGTACTGAAGCTTTCTTT,CASRGTEAFF
TRBV7-6,TRBJ2-2,few,NA,TGTGCCAGCAGCAGCGGACGATACACCGGGGAGCTGTTTTTT,CASSSGRYTGELFF
TRBV19,TRBJ1-1,few,NA,TGTGCCAGTAGTATGACGGGAGAAGCTTTCTTT,CASSMTGEAFF
TRBV28,TRBJ2-7,NA,NA,TGTGCCAGCCGGGCAGGGCCAAGCCGGGTCGAGCAGTACTTC,CASRAGPSRVEQYF
TRBV14,TRBJ1-3,NA,NA,TGTGCCAGCAGCGGGTTGGGCGCGGGAAACACCATATATTTT,CASSGLGAGNTIYF
TRBV5-1,TRBJ2-1,few,NA,TGCGCCAGCAACCTACAGAGCTCCTACAATGAGCAGTTCTTC,CASNLQSSYNEQFF
TRBV27,TRBJ1-6,NA,TRBD1,TGTGCCAGCAGTTTTGCGTTCCAGGCCGACAGGGGCCCTTCGTTGGGGTCACCCCTCCACTTT,CASSFAFQADRGPSLGSPLHF
TRBV9,TRBJ2-7,NA,TRBD2,TGTGCCAGCAGCGATAGCGGGATAAGCTACGAGCAGTACTTC,CASSDSGISYEQYF
TRBV10-3,TRBJ2-3,NA,NA,TGTGCCACCCAAAGGGCTAGCTTGGATACGCAGTATTTT,CATQRASLDTQYF
TRBV5-6,TRBJ2-3,NA,TRBD1,TGTGCCAGCAGCCTGGGGACAGGCGGGATGGCAGATACGCAGTATTTT,CASSLGTGGMADTQYF
TRBV18,TRBJ2-1,NA,TRBD2,TGTGCCAGCTCACCAAGCAGCGGGAGTCACAATGAGCAGTTCTTC,CASSPSSGSHNEQFF
TRBV29-1,TRBJ2-7,NA,NA,TGCAGCGCCTGGGACTTCGCCTACGAGCAGTACTTC,CSAWDFAYEQYF
TRBV7-6,TRBJ2-5,NA,TRBD1,TGTGCCAGCAGCCCAACAACGCTTGTGGGGACAGGGCTGACCCAAGAGACCCAGTACTTC,CASSPTTLVGTGLTQETQYF
TRBV2,TRBJ2-7,NA,NA,TGTGCCAGCAGTGAAGCTGAGGGCGGCGAGCAGTACTTC,CASSEAEGGEQYF
TRBV28,TRBJ1-5,few,NA,TGTGCCAGCAGTTCGCGGGTTGAGGCCCAGCATTTT,CASSSRVEAQHF
TRBV27,TRBJ1-2,NA,NA,TGTGCCAGCAGTTTGATGACAGGCTCTGGCTACACCTTC,CASSLMTGSGYTF